These 6 T cell receptor beta chains were sequenced from one sample in a study of cytomegalovirus exposure and HLA in healthy donors. The PCR contained 60 Vbeta and 13 Jbeta primers. Profiling relied on immunoSEQ multiplex PCR, and the TCRdb table lists in-frame clones only, not all of them. Here the sample spans roughly 120,000 clones, approximately 76% being singletons. The sample comprised PBMCs. Every receptor here comes from a man in his fifties or sixties in good health and CMV-seropositive.

This clone has only a few counts. J is TRBJ1-1 and V is TRBV5-6; D gene unclear. Germline assignment: CDR1 SGHDT and CDR2 YYEEEE. Trimming took off 5 bases at V and 6 bases at J, with 17 bases between the two ends. CDR3 length: 14 residues. The CDR3 here is CASSPGVGEAEAFF. The CDR3, as DNA: TGTGCCAGCAGTCCCGGGGTTGGAGAGGCTGAAGCTTTCTTT.

This clone was seen a single time. V usage is TRBV14 and J usage is TRBJ2-2, with 11 bases that match TRBD2. V lost 4 bases, J lost 5 bases, and 0 bases stayed unmatched. The germline CDR1 and CDR2 sequences are SGHDN and FVKESK. The CDR3 runs 14 residues. CDR3 bases: TGTGCCAGCAGCCTAGCGGGAGGGACCGGGGAGCTGTTTTTT. This codes for CASSLAGGTGELFF.

The V and J genes are TRBV12-5 and TRBJ2-5, with a weak D call TRBD2 (6 bases). The J call could be wrong; TRBJ2-7 is a better fit for the DNA end. Looked up from germline, CDR1 is LGHNT and CDR2 is FRNRAP. The CDR3 is 13 amino acids. In nucleotides, the CDR3 is TGTGCTAGTGGTTTACGGGGGTCCTACGAGCAGTACTTC. This codes for CASGLRGSYEQYF.

V and J are TRBV7-6 and TRBJ2-5; 9 nucleotides match TRBD2. V was clipped by 2 bases and J by 2 bases; unmatched bases: 6. CDR3 length: 16 amino acids. Germline V gene lookup returns CDR1 SGHVS and CDR2 FNYEAQ. The CDR3 protein is CASSLMDLAGQETQYF. The CDR3 bases are TGTGCCAGCAGCTTAATGGACCTAGCGGGACAAGAGACCCAGTACTTC. The full variable domain, completed using reference TRBV7-6 and TRBJ2-5, is GAGVSQSPRYKVTKRGQDVALRCDPISGHVSLYWYRQALGQGPEFLTYFNYEAQQDKSGLPNDRFSAERPEGSISTLTIQRTEQRDSAMYRCASSLMDLAGQETQYFGPGTRLLVL.

This chain joins TRBV9 and TRBJ1-1; weak D call: TRBD1 (5 bases). The germline V gene encodes CDR1 SGDLS and CDR2 YYNGEE. There are 16 residues in the CDR3. Between the trimmed V and J ends, which lost 2 bases and 8 bases, there was a span of 22 bases. The CDR3: CASSVGPGTEGLEAFF. The CDR3 nucleotides are TGTGCCAGCAGCGTCGGACCCGGGACGGAGGGCCTAGAAGCTTTCTTT. The variable domain in full, with the rest retrieved from reference TRBV9 and TRBJ1-1, is DSGVTQTPKHLITATGQRVTLRCSPRSGDLSVYWYQQSLDQGLQFLIQYYNGEERAKGNILERFSAQQFPDLHSELNLSSLELGDSALYFCASSVGPGTEGLEAFFGQGTRLTVV.

The chain couples TRBV7-2 to TRBJ2-5, with D perhaps TRBD1 (5 bases). The germline gives CDR1 SGHTA, CDR2 FQGNSA. Trimming stripped 5 bases from V and 1 base from J, with 8 bases between. The CDR3 has 13 amino acids. CDR3 protein: CASSHDSQETQYF. Written as DNA, the CDR3 is TGTGCCAGCAGCCACGACAGCCAAGAGACCCAGTACTTC.